This note documents a single TCR beta chain sequence. Its target is unknown. The data originate from a study of PD-1 blockade in classical Hodgkin lymphoma. Whole-study results and caveats: Relapsed/refractory patients reportedly had the lowest baseline TCR diversity, below newly diagnosed patients, who were below healthy donors.

Produced via immunoSEQ multiplex PCR; TCRdb's table is partial and in-frame only. The table includes almost 2,000 clones, approximately 80% detected once. The ends lost 9 bases at V and 1 base at J; junction bases unmatched: 2. Germline values: CDR1 MRHNA, CDR2 SNTAGT. This CDR3 region has 13 residues. Exposure to brentuximab vedotin varied, and each patient had relapsed following autologous stem cell transplantation. Sequenced material: peripheral blood mononuclear cells (PBMCs), taken at baseline. The origin of this receptor is a human donor with classical Hodgkin lymphoma. The chain uses TRBV6-4 and TRBJ2-5; 10 nucleotides align to TRBD1. This CDR3 is CARRTGGQETQYF. CDR3 sequence (DNA): TGTGCCAGACGGACAGGGGGCCAAGAGACCCAGTACTTC.